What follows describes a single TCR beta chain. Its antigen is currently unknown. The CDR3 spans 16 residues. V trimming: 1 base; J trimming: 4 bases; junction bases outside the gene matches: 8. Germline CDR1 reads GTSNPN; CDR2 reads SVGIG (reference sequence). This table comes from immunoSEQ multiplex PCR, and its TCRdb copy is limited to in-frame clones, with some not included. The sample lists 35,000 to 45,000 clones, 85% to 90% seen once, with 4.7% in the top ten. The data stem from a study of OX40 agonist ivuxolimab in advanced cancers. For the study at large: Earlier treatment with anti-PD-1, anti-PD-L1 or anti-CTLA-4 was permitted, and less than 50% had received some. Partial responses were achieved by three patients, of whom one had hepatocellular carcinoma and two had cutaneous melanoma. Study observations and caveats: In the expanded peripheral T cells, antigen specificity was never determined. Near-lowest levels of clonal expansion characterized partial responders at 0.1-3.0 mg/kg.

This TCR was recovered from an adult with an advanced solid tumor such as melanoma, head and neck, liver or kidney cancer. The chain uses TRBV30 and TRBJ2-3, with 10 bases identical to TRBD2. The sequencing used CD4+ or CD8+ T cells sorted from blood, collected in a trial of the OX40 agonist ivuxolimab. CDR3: CAWSGGLASLADTQYF. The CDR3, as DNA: TGTGCCTGGAGTGGGGGACTAGCGTCCTTGGCAGATACGCAGTATTTT.